This T cell receptor beta chain was recorded in a study of blood T cell repertoires in COVID-19. In this sample, this clone turned up once. CDR1 and CDR2 from the germline V gene are SGHNT and YENEEA. The CDR3 has 15 residues. The V gene end was trimmed by 1 base and the J gene end by 0 bases; junction bases not matched to a gene: 0. As originally analysed: Quantification of nucleated cells was approximated via reference gene primer amplification. TCRdb keeps only in-frame clones here, not all; method: immunoSEQ multiplex PCR. The V and J calls and clone size come from that table; D and trimming were worked out from the DNA. The repertoire holds around 30,000 clones, with about two thirds as singletons.

V is TRBV11-3 and J is TRBJ2-1; the match to TRBD2 covers 7 bases. The sequence derives from a human donor in a cohort sampled during active COVID-19. The sample taken for sequencing was peripheral blood. CDR3 sequence reads: CASSLGGGSYNEQFF. CDR3 nucleotides: TGTGCCAGCAGCTTAGGGGGGGGCTCCTACAATGAGCAGTTCTTC.